A single sample gave rise to the 26 T cell receptor beta chains below, sequenced in a study of shared clonotypes between healthy human individuals. Data came from immunoSEQ multiplex PCR; TCRdb stores just in-frame clones and leaves some out. The table has 190,000 or so clones, 60% to 75% seen once. Sequences were obtained from memory CD4+ T cells sorted from blood. Subset meaning: CD45RA-negative fraction. All receptors derive from a man aged 25-45 years in good health.

This clone was seen only a few times. The chain has TRBV29-1 and TRBJ2-1, with D perhaps TRBD1 (5 bases). V dropped 5 bases and J dropped 0 bases, with 8 bases sitting between them. This CDR3 spans 13 amino acids. Germline V gene lookup returns CDR1 SQVTM and CDR2 ANQGSEA. The CDR3 protein is CSVRRGSYNEQFF. The CDR3 coding sequence is TGCAGCGTTCGTAGGGGCTCCTACAATGAGCAGTTCTTC.

This clone was counted between two and nine times. The chain is built from TRBV19 and TRBJ2-1; D ambiguous. CDR1 and CDR2 (germline): LNHDA, SQIVND (reference sequence). V gave up 3 bases and J gave up 8 bases, with 5 bases separating them. This CDR3 is 11 amino acids long. The CDR3, as DNA: TGTGCCAGTAGTATTCGGGATGAGCAGTTCTTC. It specifies CASSIRDEQFF.

This clone was counted between two and nine times. The chain is built from TRBV7-9 and TRBJ2-1; 7 nucleotides match TRBD2. Trimming took 3 bases from V and 4 from J; bases not matched to a gene: 6. The CDR3 runs 15 residues. CDR1 is SEHNR, CDR2 FQNEAQ, per germline (reference sequence). The CDR3 DNA reads as TGTGCCAGCAGCTTTTTGCCTAGCGGATACAATGAGCAGTTCTTC. Encoded protein: CASSFLPSGYNEQFF.

For the CDR3, the DNA is TGTGCCAGCACCCCTACTAGCGGGAGTGGGACCGGGGAGCTGTTTTTT. Protein: CASTPTSGSGTGELFF. The chain has TRBV9 and TRBJ2-2; TRBD2 aligns across 11 bases. The length of the CDR3 is 16 residues. The ends lost 6 bases at V and 5 bases at J; junction bases unmatched: 9. Germline lookup yields CDR1 SGDLS and CDR2 YYNGEE.

The chain carries TRBV15 and TRBJ2-1; D is unresolved. The V gene lost 0 bases and the J gene lost 0 bases, with 9 bases spanning the gap. The CDR3 has 16 amino acids. Germline assignment: CDR1 LNHNV and CDR2 YYDKDF (reference sequence). The CDR3 sequence is CATSRERPGSYNEQFF. DNA of the CDR3: TGTGCCACCAGCAGAGAGCGGCCAGGCTCCTACAATGAGCAGTTCTTC.

The gene calls are TRBV6-1 and TRBJ1-1, with D possibly being TRBD1 (5 bases). This CDR3 is built from 14 residues. Germline values: CDR1 MNHNS, CDR2 SASEGT. The V gene lost 3 bases and the J gene lost 7 bases, with 15 bases spanning the gap. The CDR3 region is CASSDGSGGIEAFF. The CDR3 DNA follows: TGTGCCAGCAGTGATGGCTCGGGGGGTATTGAAGCTTTCTTT.

The rearrangement links TRBV5-6 to TRBJ2-3; D is unclear. Germline CDR1 reads SGHDT; CDR2 reads YYEEEE. The germline V and J ends were trimmed by 1 base and 0 bases, with 9 bases remaining between them. The CDR3 has 15 amino acids. The CDR3 reads CASSLSGGSTDTQYF. For the CDR3, the DNA is TGTGCCAGCAGCTTGTCGGGCGGAAGCACAGATACGCAGTATTTT.

Turning to this clone: This clone may be a read error of a much larger clone one base away. Other DNA variants within this sample encode the same CDR3. The CDR3 DNA reads as TGTGCCAGCAGCTTAGATTTTACCGGGGAGCTGTTTTTT. Amino acids: CASSLDFTGELFF. V is TRBV11-2 and J is TRBJ2-2; D gene unclear. This CDR3 region has 13 residues. The germline V gene encodes CDR1 SGHAT and CDR2 FQNNGV. V was pared by 0 bases and J by 5 bases, with 4 bases between.

The J gene is TRBJ1-1, the V gene TRBV2, with 7 bases that match TRBD1. The CDR3 sequence is 11 residues long. V shed 5 bases and J 8 bases; nucleotides not matched to a gene: 2. The germline gives CDR1 SNHLY, CDR2 FYNNEI. This CDR3 reads CASSWDSEAFF. In DNA, the CDR3 is TGTGCCAGCAGTTGGGACAGCGAAGCTTTCTTT.

This chain uses TRBV5-1 with TRBJ2-2, with D unresolved. Trimming pared 6 bases from V and 3 bases from J, leaving 15 bases between. Germline V gene lookup returns CDR1 SGHRS and CDR2 YFSETQ. The CDR3 has 15 amino acids. The DNA for the CDR3 is TGCGCCAGCAAGTTGGGTACTACCGACACCGGGGAGCTGTTTTTT. This translates into CASKLGTTDTGELFF.

The chain couples TRBV6-1 to TRBJ2-3; maybe TRBD2 (6 bases). V was cut by 6 bases and J by 0 bases, with 10 bases left in between. This CDR3 has 14 amino acids. Germline CDR1 is MNHNS and CDR2 is SASEGT. DNA of the CDR3: TGTGCCAGCAGATCTAGCGAAAGCACAGATACGCAGTATTTT. Residues: CASRSSESTDTQYF.

CDR3 nucleotides: TGTGCCAGCAGCTTTGAGATAGCGGGAGGAGCGATCCCCTACAATGAGCAGTTCTTC. This encodes CASSFEIAGGAIPYNEQFF. The chain joins TRBV5-4 to TRBJ2-1; 10 bases fit TRBD2. The CDR3 extends over 19 amino acids. V lost 2 bases, J lost 2 bases, and 13 bases stayed unmatched. Germline CDR1 reads SGHNT; CDR2 reads YYREEE (reference sequence). Variable domain in full (rest from reference TRBV5-4 and TRBJ2-1): ETGVTQSPTHLIKTRGQQVTLRCSSQSGHNTVSWYQQALGQGPQFIFQYYREEENGRGNFPPRFSGLQFPNYSSELNVNALELDDSALYLCASSFEIAGGAIPYNEQFFGPGTRLTVL.

DNA for the CDR3: TGTGCCAGCAGTTACCTAGGACCAAACGGGGAGCTGTTTTTT. Translated: CASSYLGPNGELFF. This sequence joins TRBV6-5 and TRBJ2-2, with D unclear. V was clipped by 2 bases and J by 7 bases, with 11 bases between them. Looked up from germline, CDR1 is MNHEY and CDR2 is SVGAGI. This CDR3 has 14 amino acids.

The chain joins TRBV7-8 to TRBJ2-1, with 9 nucleotides matching TRBD2. Germline CDR1 is SGHVS and CDR2 is FQNEAQ. This CDR3 comprises 13 residues. V shed 3 bases, J shed 9 bases, and the junction held 3 bases outside the gene matches. The CDR3 loop is CASSLAGGTEQFF. CDR3 nucleotides: TGTGCCAGCAGCTTGGCGGGAGGGACTGAGCAGTTCTTC.

The chain couples TRBV9 to TRBJ2-6; TRBD1 aligns across 7 bases. The CDR3 has 15 amino acids. The germline gives CDR1 SGDLS, CDR2 YYNGEE. V lost 3 bases to trimming and J lost 0 bases; unmatched junction nucleotides: 0. CDR3 sequence: CASSGDSSGANVLTF. CDR3 bases: TGTGCCAGCAGCGGGGACAGCTCTGGGGCCAACGTCCTGACTTTC. Based on the CDR3 plus reference TRBV9 and TRBJ2-6, the full variable domain is DSGVTQTPKHLITATGQRVTLRCSPRSGDLSVYWYQQSLDQGLQFLIQYYNGEERAKGNILERFSAQQFPDLHSELNLSSLELGDSALYFCASSGDSSGANVLTFGAGSRLTVL.

This clone was picked up a small number of times. The rearrangement uses TRBV27 and TRBJ1-2; D perhaps matches TRBD1 (6 bases). Looked up from germline, CDR1 is MNHEY and CDR2 is SMNVEV (reference sequence). The V gene lost 10 bases and the J gene lost 7 bases, with 19 bases spanning the gap. The CDR3 extends over 13 amino acids. CDR3 protein: CATQETTGSGYTF. The DNA for the CDR3 is TGTGCCACCCAAGAGACGACAGGTTCTGGCTACACCTTC.

This clone came up a few times. The rearrangement joins TRBV5-1 to TRBJ2-7, with 12 bases that match TRBD2. The J segment lost 0 bases and the V segment lost 0 bases, leaving 4 bases of the junction unmatched. The germline CDR1 and CDR2 sequences are SGHRS and YFSETQ. This CDR3 contains 17 residues. CDR3 DNA sequence: TGCGCCAGCAGCTTGGGACTAGCGGGAGCCTCCTCCTACGAGCAGTACTTC. Its translation: CASSLGLAGASSYEQYF. Together with reference TRBV5-1 and TRBJ2-7, the CDR3 gives the full variable domain: KAGVTQTPRYLIKTRGQQVTLSCSPISGHRSVSWYQQTPGQGLQFLFEYFSETQRNKGNFPGRFSGRQFSNSRSEMNVSTLELGDSALYLCASSLGLAGASSYEQYFGPGTRLTVT.

This clone turned up a few times. The chain uses TRBV5-1 and TRBJ2-5; TRBD2 might be the D (7 bases). V was shortened by 2 bases and J by 5 bases, with 13 bases between the two germline ends. In germline, CDR1 is SGHRS, CDR2 YFSETQ. The CDR3 loop spans 14 amino acids. In nucleotides, the CDR3 is TGCGCCAGCAGCTTCCGGGGGGCGCGGGAGACCCAGTACTTC. Residues: CASSFRGARETQYF. Combining the CDR3 with reference TRBV5-1 and TRBJ2-5 gives the whole variable domain KAGVTQTPRYLIKTRGQQVTLSCSPISGHRSVSWYQQTPGQGLQFLFEYFSETQRNKGNFPGRFSGRQFSNSRSEMNVSTLELGDSALYLCASSFRGARETQYFGPGTRLLVL.

The chain combines TRBV7-9 with TRBJ2-7, with 7 bases fitting TRBD2. Germline V gives CDR1 SEHNR, CDR2 FQNEAQ (reference sequence). Germline trimming cut 4 bases from V and 0 bases from J; bases unmatched to any gene: 9. The CDR3 runs to 16 residues. This CDR3 is CASSSAGGVSSYEQYF. Here the CDR3 DNA reads TGTGCCAGCAGCTCGGCTGGGGGGGTGAGCTCCTACGAGCAGTACTTC. Full variable domain (missing parts from reference TRBV7-9 and TRBJ2-7): DTGVSQNPRHKITKRGQNVTFRCDPISEHNRLYWYRQTLGQGPEFLTYFQNEAQLEKSRLLSDRFSAERPKGSFSTLEIQRTEQGDSAMYLCASSSAGGVSSYEQYFGPGTRLTVT.

This rearrangement joins TRBV4-1 to TRBJ2-1; D remains ambiguous. Germline V gene sequence: CDR1 MGHRA, CDR2 YSYEKL. The CDR3 consists of 14 residues. Trimming pared 1 base from V and 6 bases from J, leaving 10 bases between. Here the CDR3 reads CASSQAPELNEQFF. CDR3 DNA: TGCGCCAGCAGCCAAGCTCCGGAGCTCAATGAGCAGTTCTTC.

Only a few counts were recorded for this clone. The rearrangement joins TRBV28 to TRBJ2-3; 8 bases map to TRBD2. CDR3 length: 16 residues. Trimming at V came to 4 bases and at J to 6 bases, leaving 12 bases not matched to a gene. CDR1 is MDHEN and CDR2 is SYDVKM in the germline V gene. This CDR3 reads CASSSDRGGRMDTQYF. Written as DNA, the CDR3 is TGTGCCAGCAGTTCCGACCGTGGCGGGAGGATGGATACGCAGTATTTT. Drawing the rest from reference TRBV28 and TRBJ2-3, the complete variable domain is DVKVTQSSRYLVKRTGEKVFLECVQDMDHENMFWYRQDPGLGLRLIYFSYDVKMKEKGDIPEGYSVSREKKERFSLILESASTNQTSMYLCASSSDRGGRMDTQYFGPGTRLTVL.

This chain uses TRBV5-1 with TRBJ1-1, with 7 bases fitting TRBD1. The CDR3 loop spans 14 amino acids. After removal of 2 bases from V and 4 bases from J, the junction contained 5 bases not matched to a gene. Looked up from germline, CDR1 is SGHRS and CDR2 is YFSETQ. In DNA form, the CDR3 reads TGCGCCAGCAGCTTCAGGGGGGCGGCCACTGAAGCTTTCTTT. This gives the protein CASSFRGAATEAFF. The variable domain in full, with the rest retrieved from reference TRBV5-1 and TRBJ1-1, is KAGVTQTPRYLIKTRGQQVTLSCSPISGHRSVSWYQQTPGQGLQFLFEYFSETQRNKGNFPGRFSGRQFSNSRSEMNVSTLELGDSALYLCASSFRGAATEAFFGQGTRLTVV.

This clone was seen ten or more times. V gene TRBV28 combines with J gene TRBJ2-1; D uncertain. Germline V gene data show CDR1 as MDHEN and CDR2 as SYDVKM. The CDR3 sequence is 14 residues long. The V gene lost 6 bases and the J gene lost 8 bases, with 17 bases spanning the gap. CDR3 loop: CASSRRQPLDEQFF. The CDR3 DNA follows: TGTGCCAGCAGCCGTCGGCAGCCCTTGGATGAGCAGTTCTTC.

The chain carries TRBV5-1 and TRBJ1-1; D might be TRBD1 (5 bases). The V gene's germline CDR1 is SGHRS and CDR2 YFSETQ. The CDR3 is made up of 15 amino acids. Between the trimmed V and J ends, which lost 0 bases and 1 base, there was a span of 10 bases. The CDR3 reads CASSLVGAGNTEAFF. The CDR3 nucleotides read TGCGCCAGCAGCTTGGTCGGGGCTGGGAACACTGAAGCTTTCTTT.

V and J are TRBV7-8 and TRBJ1-1; a weak D match, TRBD1 (6 bases). Germline assignment: CDR1 SGHVS and CDR2 FQNEAQ. Trimming cost V 1 base and J 1 base, with 10 bases left between them. The CDR3 covers 15 residues. CDR3 residues: CASSLGGQRNTEAFF. CDR3 in DNA: TGTGCCAGCAGCTTAGGAGGACAGAGGAACACTGAAGCTTTCTTT.

This clone was counted ten times or more. The chain has TRBV5-1 and TRBJ2-5, with TRBD2 identical over 11 bases. Looked up from germline, CDR1 is SGHRS and CDR2 is YFSETQ. After removal of 0 bases from V and 4 bases from J, the junction contained 8 bases not matched to a gene. The CDR3 is 17 amino acids. This CDR3 is CASSLGLAGHLRETQYF. The CDR3 DNA sequence: TGCGCCAGCAGCTTGGGACTAGCGGGACATCTGAGAGAGACCCAGTACTTC.